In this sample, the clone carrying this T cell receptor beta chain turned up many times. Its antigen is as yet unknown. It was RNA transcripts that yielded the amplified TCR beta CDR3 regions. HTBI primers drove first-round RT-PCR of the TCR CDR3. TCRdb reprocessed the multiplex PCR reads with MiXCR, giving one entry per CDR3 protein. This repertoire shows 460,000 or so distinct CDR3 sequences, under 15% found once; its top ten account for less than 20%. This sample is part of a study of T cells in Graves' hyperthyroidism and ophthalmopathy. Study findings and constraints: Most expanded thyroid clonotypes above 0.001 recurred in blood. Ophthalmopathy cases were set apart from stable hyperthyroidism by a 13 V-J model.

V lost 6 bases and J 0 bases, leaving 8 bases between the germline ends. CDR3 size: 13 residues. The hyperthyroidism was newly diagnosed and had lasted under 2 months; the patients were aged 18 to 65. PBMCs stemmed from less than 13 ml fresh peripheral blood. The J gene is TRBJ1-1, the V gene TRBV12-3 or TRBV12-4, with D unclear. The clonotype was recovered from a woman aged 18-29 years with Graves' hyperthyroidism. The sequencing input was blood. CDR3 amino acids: CASSLTVNTEAFF. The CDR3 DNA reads TGTGCCAGCAGCTTAACAGTGAACACTGAAGCTTTCTTT.